This T cell receptor (beta chain) emerged from a study of human T cells and chemical hapten exposure. About the research overall: Patch tests of 0.01% DPC on the upper back were read at 6 days. TCR yield per sample varied, mainly due to pooled library volumes.

This clonotype has a count of ten or more. Time point in this sample: patch test 2, 6 weeks after DPC sensitization. Sample treatment: therapeutic diphenylcyclopropenone sensitization with weekly scalp DPC. Germline CDR1 is SGHTA and CDR2 is FQGNSA. With 2 bases removed from V and 8 bases from J, the gap between germline ends came to 9 bases. The CDR3 consists of 12 residues. Individual cDNA molecules in this library carried unique molecular identifiers. MiXCR, run by TCRdb on the RACE reads, gives a single entry per CDR3 protein. The sample contains approximately 350,000 distinct CDR3 sequences, around 6% of which appear only once.

The TCR comes from a woman aged 18-35 years with alopecia areata. Some clones in this sample may be carry-over from other donors' samples. V usage is TRBV7-2 and J usage is TRBJ1-2; no clear D. Material: whole blood, obtained in connection with sensitization to the hapten diphenylcyclopropenone (DPC). CDR3 in amino acids: CASSLMKMGYTF. Here the CDR3 DNA reads TGTGCCAGCAGCTTAATGAAAATGGGCTACACCTTC.